This is a list of T cell receptor beta chains from one sample in a study of T-cell reconstitution after alpha-beta-depleted transplantation in children. TCRdb reprocessed the PCR reads via MiXCR and lists one record per CDR3 protein. The profile shows about 270,000 distinct CDR3 sequences, 9.5% to 10% of them singletons. The material was PBMCs from the stem cell graft donor, obtained from the stem cell graft. Receptor source: a human donor who donated a stem cell graft to a child with SCID. Each CDR3 is given with its conserved first and last residue. Each record gives: J gene, clone size, V gene, D gene, CDR3 DNA, CDR3 protein. The D gene is left open where the match is weak. Expanded clones get a size class; other rows say once, few or many, or leave the size out.

TRBJ1-5	few	TRBV7-2	.	TGTGCCAGCAGCTTAGAGGTGGTTAGTAGCAATCAGCCCCAGCATTTT	CASSLEVVSSNQPQHF
TRBJ1-2	many	TRBV4-2	.	TGTGCCAGCAGCCAAGAACGACAGACCGGCTACACCTTC	CASSQERQTGYTF
TRBJ2-2	.	TRBV24-1	.	TGTGCCACCAGCGGGGGGACAGCCGATAACACCGGGGAGCTGTTTTTT	CATSGGTADNTGELFF
TRBJ2-7	.	TRBV7-9	TRBD1	TGTGCCAGCAGCCAACAGGGGAACGAGCAGTACTTC	CASSQQGNEQYF
TRBJ2-1	few	TRBV12-3/TRBV12-4	TRBD2	TGTGCCAGCAGCCCACCACTAGCGGGGGCCGGGAATGAGCAGTTCTTC	CASSPPLAGAGNEQFF
TRBJ2-7	few	TRBV20-1	TRBD2	TGCAGTGCTAGAGGGCTAGCGGGCTGGGCCTACGAGCAGTACTTC	CSARGLAGWAYEQYF
TRBJ2-3	.	TRBV6-1	.	TGTGCCACTGGGGGGGACACCACAGATACGCAGTATTTT	CATGGDTTDTQYF
TRBJ1-6	few	TRBV20-1	.	TGCAGTGCTAGCGGAACAGGCTCCTATAATTCACCCCTCCACTTT	CSASGTGSYNSPLHF
TRBJ2-1	few	TRBV7-9	.	TGTGCCAGCAGCTTAAGCGGTACCCCAGCGGAGTTCTTC	CASSLSGTPAEFF
TRBJ1-2	many	TRBV3-1	.	TGTGCCAGCAGCCACCGCACTTCCGGGGAATATGGCTACACCTTC	CASSHRTSGEYGYTF
TRBJ2-1	.	TRBV19	.	TGTGCCAGTAGTATACCCCTGAGGTCAGGGGTGGATGAGCAGTTCTTC	CASSIPLRSGVDEQFF
TRBJ2-7	few	TRBV12-3/TRBV12-4	TRBD2	TGTGCCAGCAACCTAGCGGGGGTATCCGAGCAGTACTTC	CASNLAGVSEQYF